The 23 T cell receptor beta chains presented below share a single source sample, sequenced in a study of identical twins. MiXCR, applied by TCRdb to the 5' RACE reads, yields one record per CDR3 protein. The sample carries 200,000 or so distinct CDR3 sequences, 7.5% recorded once. A further study also used this sample, focusing on yellow fever vaccine responses in identical twins.

The sample taken for sequencing was memory (CD45RO+) T cells sorted from blood. The receptors were sampled from a woman aged 18-30 years in good health.

This clonotype was picked up many times. This chain uses TRBV4-2 with TRBJ2-1, with D possibly matching TRBD2 (6 bases). V lost 0 bases, J lost 3 bases, and 12 bases lay in between. Germline-derived CDR1 and CDR2 are LGHNA and YNFKEQ. This CDR3 is built from 16 residues. The CDR3 DNA follows: TGTGCCAGCAGCCAAGAGCACGGAGGGAGCTACAATGAGCAGTTCTTC. It specifies CASSQEHGGSYNEQFF.

The genes are TRBV28 and TRBJ2-1, with 12 bases matching TRBD2. The ends lost 3 bases at V and 4 bases at J; junction bases unmatched: 7. The CDR3 contains 17 residues. CDR1 and CDR2 (germline): MDHEN, SYDVKM. DNA for the CDR3: TGTGCCAGCAGTTTTCTAGCGGGAGGGACTAAATACAATGAGCAGTTCTTC. The encoded protein is CASSFLAGGTKYNEQFF.

The chain couples TRBV29-1 to TRBJ2-3; 8 bases agree with TRBD2. The CDR3 loop spans 20 amino acids. Germline CDR1 is SQVTM and CDR2 is ANQGSEA. V trimming: 7 bases; J trimming: 0 bases; junction bases outside the gene matches: 24. This CDR3 reads CSAPGRFGAPGLASTDTQYF. CDR3 sequence (DNA): TGCAGCGCTCCGGGACGGTTCGGTGCACCCGGACTAGCCAGCACAGATACGCAGTATTTT.

This clonotype was detected a few times. The gene calls are TRBV29-1 and TRBJ2-1, with 11 bases matching TRBD2. The J segment lost 8 bases and the V segment lost 5 bases, leaving 11 bases of the junction unmatched. Germline V CDR1 and CDR2: SQVTM, ANQGSEA. This CDR3 region has 15 residues. The CDR3 DNA reads TGCAGCGTTTCACGAGGCCTAGCGGGAGGCGATGAGCAGTTCTTC. Its protein product is CSVSRGLAGGDEQFF.

The chain uses TRBV20-1 and TRBJ2-5, with 8 bases that match TRBD2. The CDR3 length is 14 residues. Germline CDR1 and CDR2: DFQATT and SNEGSKA (reference sequence). V dropped 1 base and J dropped 2; count of bases not matched to a gene: 3. CDR3 in amino acids: CSARVTGGQETQYF. Here the CDR3 DNA reads TGCAGTGCTAGAGTGACGGGGGGGCAAGAGACCCAGTACTTC.

A few counts support this clonotype. The chain has TRBV19 and TRBJ2-2; 9 bases are a match to TRBD1. CDR1 is LNHDA, CDR2 SQIVND, per germline (reference sequence). V lost 6 bases to trimming and J lost 7 bases; unmatched junction nucleotides: 12. CDR3 size: 16 residues. The CDR3 region is CASSPGTGSHGGELFF. The CDR3 DNA reads as TGTGCCAGTAGCCCCGGGACAGGGTCTCATGGCGGGGAGCTGTTTTTT.

This clonotype was detected a few times. This rearrangement joins TRBV5-6 to TRBJ2-3, with a weak D call TRBD2 (6 bases). There are 15 residues in the CDR3. Per germline, CDR1 SGHDT and CDR2 YYEEEE. V was trimmed by 4 bases and J by 6 bases, leaving 18 bases between them. In DNA, the CDR3 is TGTGCCAGCAGCCGCGGGGAGTTGGGCCAGGATACGCAGTATTTT. Encoded protein: CASSRGELGQDTQYF.

This clonotype was counted a few times. The rearrangement links TRBV18 to TRBJ2-5; D is unclear. From germline, CDR1 is KGHSH and CDR2 LQKENI. Trimming left V 5 bases short and J 1 base short, with 5 bases between. The CDR3 has 12 amino acids. The CDR3 here is CASSYFQETQYF. The CDR3 DNA follows: TGTGCCAGCTCATACTTCCAAGAGACCCAGTACTTC. Full variable domain (missing parts from reference TRBV18 and TRBJ2-5): NAGVMQNPRHLVRRRGQEARLRCSPMKGHSHVYWYRQLPEEGLKFMVYLQKENIIDESGMPKERFSAEFPKEGPSILRIQQVVRGDSAAYFCASSYFQETQYFGPGTRLLVL.

This clonotype was seen a handful of times. This rearrangement joins TRBV5-1 to TRBJ1-6; D may be TRBD1 (5 bases). This CDR3 is built from 15 residues. The germline V and J ends were trimmed by 0 bases and 4 bases, with 8 bases remaining between them. Germline CDR1 and CDR2: SGHRS and YFSETQ. CDR3: CASSLESGYNSPLHF. The CDR3 bases are TGCGCCAGCAGCTTGGAGTCAGGGTATAATTCACCCCTCCACTTT. The full variable domain, in which reference TRBV5-1 and TRBJ1-6 provide the parts outside the CDR3, is KAGVTQTPRYLIKTRGQQVTLSCSPISGHRSVSWYQQTPGQGLQFLFEYFSETQRNKGNFPGRFSGRQFSNSRSEMNVSTLELGDSALYLCASSLESGYNSPLHFGNGTRLTVT.

In this sample, this clonotype turned up a few times. The chain combines TRBV7-9 with TRBJ1-1, with TRBD1 matching 8 bases. The CDR3 runs to 15 residues. Trimming took 5 bases from V and 2 from J; bases not matched to a gene: 7. Per the germline V gene, CDR1 is SEHNR and CDR2 is FQNEAQ (reference sequence). CDR3 coding DNA: TGTGCCAGCAGCCCCAGGACAGGGATAAACACTGAAGCTTTCTTT. It codes for CASSPRTGINTEAFF.

Only a few counts were recorded for this clonotype. The rearrangement links TRBV6-2 or TRBV6-3 to TRBJ1-1, with D maybe TRBD1 (6 bases). The CDR3 is 11 residues long. Germline CDR1 reads MNHEY; CDR2 reads SVGEGT. V was cut by 7 bases and J by 8 bases, with 11 bases left in between. CDR3 in DNA: TGTGCCAGCAACGGACAGTTAGAAGCTTTCTTT. It yields the protein CASNGQLEAFF.

This clonotype has more than one count but fewer than ten. The V and J genes are TRBV2 and TRBJ2-5; no clear D. There are 13 residues in the CDR3. Deletions cut 6 bases from V and 0 bases from J, with 8 bases between. Per germline, CDR1 SNHLY and CDR2 FYNNEI. CDR3 sequence: CASRAPDQETQYF. The CDR3 DNA is TGTGCCAGCAGGGCCCCGGACCAAGAGACCCAGTACTTC.

The chain links TRBV5-5 to TRBJ2-7; TRBD2 aligns across 15 bases. Germline V CDR1 and CDR2: SGHKS, YYEKEE (reference sequence). The CDR3 extends over 14 amino acids. The V and J ends lost 3 bases and 7 bases, in that order; junction bases with no gene match: 2. The DNA of the CDR3 is TGTGCCAGCAGCTCCGGGACTAGCGGGGGGGAGCAGTACTTC. As protein: CASSSGTSGGEQYF.

V is TRBV7-6 and J is TRBJ2-5, with a possible D match to TRBD2 (5 bases). The CDR3 spans 15 residues. The germline V gene has CDR1 SGHVS and CDR2 FNYEAQ. The germline V and J ends were trimmed by 5 bases and 5 bases, with 18 bases remaining between them. CDR3 loop: CASSPNSGSRETQYF. Written as DNA, the CDR3 is TGTGCCAGCAGCCCTAATTCGGGAAGCAGGGAGACCCAGTACTTC.

This chain uses TRBV5-1 with TRBJ1-1, with a tentative D call TRBD1 (5 bases). The V gene lost 5 bases and the J gene lost 1 base, with 15 bases spanning the gap. This CDR3 contains 15 residues. CDR1 and CDR2 (germline): SGHRS, YFSETQ. The DNA for the CDR3 is TGCGCCAGCAGTCGGGCCGCAGACAGGAACACTGAAGCTTTCTTT. Its translation: CASSRAADRNTEAFF.

In this sample, this clonotype turned up a few times. The chain has TRBV20-1 and TRBJ2-6; weak D call: TRBD2 (6 bases). The CDR3 has 17 residues. Trimming stripped 3 bases from V and 2 bases from J, with 17 bases between. Germline V gene sequence: CDR1 DFQATT, CDR2 SNEGSKA (reference sequence). In DNA, the CDR3 is TGCAGTGCTAGCGGGCCAACCGGGGGTACTGGGGCCAACGTCCTGACTTTC. Translated: CSASGPTGGTGANVLTF.

This clonotype was seen only a few times. The chain has TRBV6-5 and TRBJ2-7; D may be TRBD1 (5 bases). V was pared by 0 bases and J by 2 bases, with 8 bases between. Germline V gene data show CDR1 as MNHEY and CDR2 as SVGAGI. This CDR3 contains 14 residues. In DNA form, the CDR3 reads TGTGCCAGCAGTTACTCCCAGGGTACCTACGAGCAGTACTTC. Its translation is CASSYSQGTYEQYF.

This clonotype was seen repeatedly, ten times or more. The chain recombines TRBV5-1 with TRBJ2-2, with a possible D match to TRBD2 (6 bases). The CDR3 extends over 16 amino acids. V lost 2 bases and J 0 bases, leaving 11 bases between the germline ends. CDR1 and CDR2 (germline): SGHRS, YFSETQ. CDR3 residues: CASSLIPGANTGELFF. The CDR3 nucleotides are TGCGCCAGCAGCTTAATACCGGGGGCGAACACCGGGGAGCTGTTTTTT.

The chain employs TRBV4-2 and TRBJ2-2, with TRBD2 identical over 11 bases. Trimming took 1 base from V and 0 from J; bases not matched to a gene: 7. Germline values: CDR1 LGHNA, CDR2 YNFKEQ. This CDR3 has 19 residues. The CDR3 protein is CASSQVLAGGSANTGELFF. Here the CDR3 DNA reads TGTGCCAGCAGCCAAGTCCTAGCGGGGGGTTCCGCGAACACCGGGGAGCTGTTTTTT.

This clonotype was observed many times. V gene TRBV11-2 combines with J gene TRBJ2-1, with 7 bases that match TRBD1. After removal of 1 base from V and 8 bases from J, the junction contained 11 bases not matched to a gene. Germline CDR1 and CDR2: SGHAT and FQNNGV. The CDR3 sequence is 16 residues long. CDR3 protein: CASSLGGTAHSDEQFF. For the CDR3, the DNA is TGTGCCAGCAGCTTAGGAGGGACAGCTCATTCGGATGAGCAGTTCTTC.

This chain connects TRBV5-5 to TRBJ2-3, with D perhaps assigned TRBD1 or TRBD2 (5 bases each). Germline V CDR1 and CDR2: SGHKS, YYEKEE (reference sequence). CDR3 length: 14 residues. V lost 4 bases and J 1 base, leaving 10 bases between the germline ends. The DNA of the CDR3 is TGTGCCAGCAGCCGGGACCCCCGCACAGATACGCAGTATTTT. This sequence encodes CASSRDPRTDTQYF.

This clonotype came up a few times. The CDR3 is CASSPNRWGEQFF. The CDR3 coding sequence is TGTGCCAGCAGTCCCAACCGGTGGGGTGAGCAGTTCTTC. V gene TRBV6-1 combines with J gene TRBJ2-1; D remains ambiguous. This CDR3 is 13 amino acids long. V was cut by 5 bases and J by 9 bases, with 14 bases left in between. Germline V gene data show CDR1 as MNHNS and CDR2 as SASEGT.

The chain recombines TRBV20-1 with TRBJ2-7; 10 bases are a match to TRBD2. This CDR3 has 16 amino acids. Germline V gene lookup returns CDR1 DFQATT and CDR2 SNEGSKA (reference sequence). The V and J ends lost 0 bases and 0 bases, in that order; junction bases with no gene match: 5. The CDR3 DNA sequence: TGCAGTGCTAGAGATATGACTAGCGGGTTCTCCTACGAGCAGTACTTC. This encodes CSARDMTSGFSYEQYF.